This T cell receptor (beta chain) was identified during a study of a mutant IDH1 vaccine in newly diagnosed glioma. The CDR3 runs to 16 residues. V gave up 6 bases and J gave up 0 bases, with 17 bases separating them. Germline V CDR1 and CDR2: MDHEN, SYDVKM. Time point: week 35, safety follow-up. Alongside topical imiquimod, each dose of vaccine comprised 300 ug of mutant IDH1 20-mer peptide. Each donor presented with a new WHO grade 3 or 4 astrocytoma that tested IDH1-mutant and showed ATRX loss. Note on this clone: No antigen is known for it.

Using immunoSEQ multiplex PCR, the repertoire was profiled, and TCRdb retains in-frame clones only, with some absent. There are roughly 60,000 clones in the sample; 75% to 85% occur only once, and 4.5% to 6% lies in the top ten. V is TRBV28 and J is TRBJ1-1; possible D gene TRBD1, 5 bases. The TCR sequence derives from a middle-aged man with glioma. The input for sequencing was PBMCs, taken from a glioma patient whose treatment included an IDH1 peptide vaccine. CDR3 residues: CASSYPRGAVNTEAFF. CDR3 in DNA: TGTGCCAGCAGCTACCCTAGAGGGGCGGTGAACACTGAAGCTTTCTTT.